The sequence of this T cell receptor (beta chain) was determined in a study of early T cells in non-severe SARS-CoV-2 infection. Overall study: Sequencing used unsorted whole-blood bulk RNA, so chains lack pairing. Study-wide results and caveats: Matching with VDJdb favored anti-spike CD8 responses (missing private and CD4 specificities).

Unique molecular identifiers were attached to individual cDNA molecules. TCRdb called the 5' RACE reads again in MiXCR, with one record for every CDR3 protein. The data contain about 24,000 distinct CDR3 sequences, 3.6% of them singletons. The CDR3 is made up of 15 amino acids. V was clipped by 2 bases and J by 0 bases, with 7 bases between them. Germline-derived CDR1 and CDR2 are MNHNS and SASEGT. This clonotype was detected a few times. What it binds is not known. This chain links TRBV6-1 with TRBJ2-2, with a tentative D call TRBD1 (6 bases). The sequenced sample was whole blood. This clonotype was obtained from an adult who was a healthcare worker with PCR-confirmed SARS-CoV-2 infection or an uninfected control (not recorded which). The chain's CDR3 is CASSEKGANTGELFF. CDR3 nucleotide sequence: TGTGCCAGCAGTGAAAAGGGGGCGAACACCGGGGAGCTGTTTTTT.